A single sample gave rise to the 2 T cell receptor beta chains below, sequenced in a study of CD4+ T cells in melanoma. The protocol was immunoSEQ multiplex PCR, while the TCRdb copy is restricted to in-frame clones and leaves out a portion. Of some 110,000 clones in the sample, 92% were seen once. Sequencing used peripheral blood. The receptor set was obtained from a human donor with melanoma.

The V call is TRBV7-8, the J call TRBJ2-3; TRBD2 might be the D (7 bases). In germline, CDR1 is SGHVS, CDR2 FQNEAQ. CDR3 length: 16 residues. V was cut by 8 bases and J by 3 bases, with 21 bases left in between. Here the CDR3 DNA reads TGTGCCAGCCAACTCGGGGGGCAGGGAAGGACAGATACGCAGTATTTT. Protein sequence: CASQLGGQGRTDTQYF.

The chain joins TRBV6-7 to TRBJ2-1; 14 bases are shared with TRBD2. TRBV6-7 is given ORF status, its function remaining uncertain. The CDR3 is 18 residues long. V dropped 4 bases and J dropped 4; count of bases not matched to a gene: 9. CDR3 sequence: CASSSNLRLAGGYNEQFF. CDR3 nucleotide sequence: TGTGCCAGCAGTTCCAACCTCAGACTAGCGGGAGGGTACAATGAGCAGTTCTTC.